This T cell receptor (beta chain) originates from a study of shared clonotypes between healthy human individuals. Study-wide findings and caveats: Represented genetic and exposure-history diversity was restricted by having few donors.

Points on this clone: The antigen remains undetermined.

This table comes from immunoSEQ multiplex PCR, and its TCRdb copy is limited to in-frame clones, with some not included. This table holds over 300,000 clones, roughly 87% found once. Healthy and HIV-negative, the adult donors had no recent acute infections or vaccinations. In germline, CDR1 is SNHLY, CDR2 FYNNEI. V lost 6 bases and J lost 7, with 16 bases in between. The CDR3 loop spans 13 amino acids. The receptor was isolated from a man younger than 35 in good health. Sequenced: memory CD8+ T cells sorted from blood. Subset given: CD45RO+ cells pooled with CCR7-negative TemRA cells. V and J are TRBV2 and TRBJ2-7; D gene ambiguous. The CDR3: CASSPEVWIEQYF. The DNA of the CDR3 is TGTGCCAGCAGCCCTGAGGTCTGGATTGAGCAGTACTTC.